Listed here are 13 T cell receptor beta chains from one sample, sequenced in a study of post-analysis software for immune sequencing data. Study-level findings and limits: Patients had higher frequencies than controls of roughly five TRBV segments, including TRBV5-6, TRBV5-1 and TRBV20-1.

These receptors are not linked to any known antigen. The authors incorporated unique molecular identifiers into the TCR beta cDNA libraries. TCRdb recomputed calls from the PCR reads with MiXCR, one row per CDR3 protein. The sample holds roughly 730,000 distinct CDR3 sequences, roughly 30% seen once. The sequenced sample was blood. These receptor sequences come from a girl aged 5-17 years with multiple sclerosis.

This chain joins TRBV19 and TRBJ2-3; D gene unclear. This CDR3 has 13 residues. From germline, CDR1 is LNHDA and CDR2 SQIVND (reference sequence). Deletions cut 8 bases from V and 4 bases from J, with 13 bases between. CDR3 in amino acids: CASFSNNADTQYF. In DNA, the CDR3 is TGTGCCAGTTTCAGCAATAACGCAGATACGCAGTATTTT.

J is TRBJ2-5 and V is TRBV12-5, with D perhaps matching TRBD1 (8 bases). This CDR3 is built from 13 residues. CDR1 LGHNT and CDR2 FRNRAP come from the germline V gene. V lost 8 bases and J 5 bases, leaving 15 bases between the germline ends. CDR3 bases: TGTGCTAGTAGACAGGGGCGGGAGGAGACCCAGTACTTC. It yields the protein CASRQGREETQYF.

This clonotype was seen more than once but under ten times. This chain uses TRBV5-5 with TRBJ2-7; 9 nucleotides align to TRBD1. Germline V gene sequence: CDR1 SGHKS, CDR2 YYEKEE (reference sequence). The CDR3 is 16 residues long. The V segment lost 0 bases and the J segment 5 bases; nucleotides outside the gene matches: 9. For the CDR3, the DNA is TGTGCCAGCAGCTTGGCCATACAGGGGGCCGGAAACGAGCAGTACTTC. Translating gives CASSLAIQGAGNEQYF.

There are a few counts of this clonotype. The genes are TRBV20-1 and TRBJ2-7, with no clear D. Trimming cost V 5 bases and J 2 bases, with 16 bases left between them. The germline gives CDR1 DFQATT, CDR2 SNEGSKA (reference sequence). The CDR3 spans 14 residues. The CDR3 DNA reads as TGCAGTGCTCTGGGTGGATCTTTCCCCTACGAGCAGTACTTC. Amino acid sequence: CSALGGSFPYEQYF.

The chain joins TRBV5-6 to TRBJ2-5; D remains ambiguous. In germline, CDR1 is SGHDT, CDR2 YYEEEE. V shed 1 base and J shed 3 bases, with 10 bases lying between them. The CDR3 runs 14 residues. The CDR3 bases are TGTGCCAGCAGCTTGATTTCTAGGGAAGAGACCCAGTACTTC. Amino acid sequence: CASSLISREETQYF.

V gene TRBV20-1 combines with J gene TRBJ2-4, with D tentatively TRBD1 or TRBD2 (7 bases each). Between the trimmed V and J ends, which lost 6 bases and 1 base, there was a span of 16 bases. This CDR3 contains 15 residues. From germline, CDR1 is DFQATT and CDR2 SNEGSKA (reference sequence). CDR3 region: CSAGDREGAKNIQYF. As DNA, the CDR3 is TGCAGTGCAGGAGACAGGGAGGGGGCCAAAAACATTCAGTACTTC.

The chain combines TRBV7-2 with TRBJ2-2, with TRBD1 matching over 7 bases. Germline CDR1 is SGHTA and CDR2 is FQGNSA. The CDR3 spans 15 residues. V lost 5 bases and J lost 3; bases outside the gene matches: 6. The CDR3 DNA follows: TGTGCCAGCAGCATTCAGGGGGACCACACCGGGGAGCTGTTTTTT. As protein: CASSIQGDHTGELFF.

This clonotype was found a few times. The chain has TRBV12-3 or TRBV12-4 and TRBJ1-5; TRBD1 matches 11 bases. Trimming cost V 2 bases and J 4 bases; bases outside gene matches: 1. The CDR3 contains 15 residues. DNA of the CDR3: TGTGCCAGCAGTTTATGGGACAGGGGGAATCAGCCCCAGCATTTT. Its protein product is CASSLWDRGNQPQHF.

The gene calls are TRBV20-1 and TRBJ1-1; weak D call: TRBD1 (5 bases). Germline assignment: CDR1 DFQATT and CDR2 SNEGSKA (reference sequence). V was shortened by 0 bases and J by 8 bases, with 10 bases between the two germline ends. The CDR3 covers 12 residues. The CDR3: CSARDPGGEAFF. DNA of the CDR3: TGCAGTGCTAGAGATCCGGGGGGGGAAGCTTTCTTT.

This clonotype was found a few times. V usage is TRBV12-3 or TRBV12-4 and J usage is TRBJ1-2, with TRBD1 matching 8 bases. The CDR3 is made up of 14 amino acids. Germline trimming cut 6 bases from V and 8 bases from J; bases unmatched to any gene: 11. CDR3 loop: CASRSQTGVSGYTF. CDR3 coding DNA: TGTGCCAGCAGAAGCCAGACAGGGGTCAGCGGCTACACCTTC.

This clonotype was counted between two and nine times. The chain recombines TRBV20-1 with TRBJ1-4; no clear D gene. In germline, CDR1 is DFQATT, CDR2 SNEGSKA (reference sequence). CDR3 length: 12 residues. With 4 bases removed from V and 1 base from J, the gap between germline ends came to 4 bases. The CDR3 here is CSAIQTNEKLFF. As DNA, the CDR3 is TGCAGTGCTATCCAAACTAATGAAAAACTGTTTTTT.

The gene calls are TRBV29-1 and TRBJ2-3, with TRBD2 matching 7 bases. Looked up from germline, CDR1 is SQVTM and CDR2 is ANQGSEA. V shed 8 bases and J 9 bases; nucleotides not matched to a gene: 11. The CDR3 has 12 amino acids. As DNA, the CDR3 is TGCAGCTTTCCCCTCTTCGGGGGGACGCAGTATTTT. Its protein is CSFPLFGGTQYF.

The rearrangement joins TRBV7-2 to TRBJ1-2; 12 positions agree with TRBD1. Germline CDR1 SGHTA, CDR2 FQGNSA. The CDR3 covers 16 residues. The V gene end was trimmed by 1 base and the J gene end by 2 bases; junction bases not matched to a gene: 2. In DNA, the CDR3 is TGTGCCAGCAGCTTAGGGGGACAGGGGGCGAACTATGGCTACACCTTC. This translates into CASSLGGQGANYGYTF.